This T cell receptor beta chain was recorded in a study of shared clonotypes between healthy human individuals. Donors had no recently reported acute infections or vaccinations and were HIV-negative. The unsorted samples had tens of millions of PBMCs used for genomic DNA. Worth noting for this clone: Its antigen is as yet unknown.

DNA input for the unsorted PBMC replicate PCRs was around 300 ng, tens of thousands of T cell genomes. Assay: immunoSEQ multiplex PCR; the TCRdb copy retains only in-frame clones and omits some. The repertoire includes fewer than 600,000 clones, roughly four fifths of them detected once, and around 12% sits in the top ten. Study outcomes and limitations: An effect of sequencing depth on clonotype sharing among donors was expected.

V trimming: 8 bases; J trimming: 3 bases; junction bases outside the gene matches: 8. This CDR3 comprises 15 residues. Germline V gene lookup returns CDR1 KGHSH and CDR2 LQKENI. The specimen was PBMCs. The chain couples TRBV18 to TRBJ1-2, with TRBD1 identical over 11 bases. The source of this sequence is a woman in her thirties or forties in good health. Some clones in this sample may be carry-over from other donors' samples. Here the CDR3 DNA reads TGTGCCAGCCCGGACAGGGGGCGAACAGACTATGGCTACACCTTC. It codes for CASPDRGRTDYGYTF.